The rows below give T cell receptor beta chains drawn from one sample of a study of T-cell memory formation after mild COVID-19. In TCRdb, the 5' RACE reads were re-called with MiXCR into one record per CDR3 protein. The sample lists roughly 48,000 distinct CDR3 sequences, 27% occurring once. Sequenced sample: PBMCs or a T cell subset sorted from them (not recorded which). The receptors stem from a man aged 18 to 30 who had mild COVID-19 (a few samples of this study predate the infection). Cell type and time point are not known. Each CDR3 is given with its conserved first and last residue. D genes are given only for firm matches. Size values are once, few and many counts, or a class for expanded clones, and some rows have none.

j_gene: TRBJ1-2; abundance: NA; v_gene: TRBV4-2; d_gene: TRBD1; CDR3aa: CASSPEWTGGNGYTF; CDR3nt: TGTGCCAGCAGCCCGGAATGGACAGGGGGCAATGGCTACACCTTC
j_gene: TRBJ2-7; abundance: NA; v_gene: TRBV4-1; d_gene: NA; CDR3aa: CASSQAGYEQYF; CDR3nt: TGCGCCAGCAGCCAAGCGGGTTACGAGCAGTACTTC
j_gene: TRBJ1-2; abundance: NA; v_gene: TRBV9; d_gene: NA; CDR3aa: CASSSAFYGYTF; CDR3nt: TGTGCCAGCAGCTCAGCGTTCTATGGCTACACCTTC
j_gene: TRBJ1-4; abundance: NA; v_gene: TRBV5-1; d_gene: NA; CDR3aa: CASSEATNEKLFF; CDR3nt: TGCGCCAGCAGCGAGGCAACTAATGAAAAACTGTTTTTT
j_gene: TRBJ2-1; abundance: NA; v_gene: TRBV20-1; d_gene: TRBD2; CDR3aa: CSARDRLAGINEQFF; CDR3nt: TGCAGTGCTAGAGATCGGTTAGCGGGGATTAATGAGCAGTTCTTC
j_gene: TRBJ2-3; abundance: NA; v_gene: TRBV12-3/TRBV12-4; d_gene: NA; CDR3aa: CASSTTVSSTDTQYF; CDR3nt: TGTGCCAGCAGTACTACAGTTTCTAGCACAGATACGCAGTATTTT
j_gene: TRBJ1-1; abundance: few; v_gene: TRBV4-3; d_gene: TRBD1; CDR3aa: CASSQEGTGGTEAFF; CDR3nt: TGCGCCAGCAGCCAAGAGGGGACAGGGGGCACTGAAGCTTTCTTT
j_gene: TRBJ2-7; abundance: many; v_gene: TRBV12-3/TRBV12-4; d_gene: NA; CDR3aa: CASSSGTVSYEQYF; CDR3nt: TGTGCCAGCAGTTCCGGGACTGTATCCTACGAGCAGTACTTC
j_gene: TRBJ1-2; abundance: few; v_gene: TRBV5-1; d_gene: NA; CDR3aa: CASSLKWPNLNYGYTF; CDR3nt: TGCGCCAGCAGCTTGAAATGGCCGAACCTTAACTATGGCTACACCTTC
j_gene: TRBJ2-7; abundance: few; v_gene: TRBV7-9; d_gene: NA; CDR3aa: CASSSVKQQYF; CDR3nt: TGTGCCAGCAGCAGTGTTAAGCAGCAGTACTTC